Below, 20 T cell receptor beta chains from the same sample are listed, as sequenced in a study of blood T cells in healthy people across ages. The use of a sample-barcoded 5' primer and a J-beta primer mix characterized a second PCR of about 6 to 12 cycles. TCRdb recomputed calls from the 5' RACE reads with MiXCR, one row per CDR3 protein. The sample lists some 1.8 million distinct CDR3 sequences, approximately 40% occurring once. Sequencing input: blood. The receptors were sampled from a human donor in good health.

This clonotype occurred a few times. The chain couples TRBV7-9 to TRBJ2-1; D tentatively fits TRBD1 or TRBD2 (5 bases each). The germline CDR1 and CDR2 sequences are SEHNR and FQNEAQ (reference sequence). V was cut by 2 bases and J by 4 bases, with 18 bases left in between. The CDR3 is 17 amino acids. The CDR3 coding sequence is TGTGCCAGCAGCTTAATGTACGGGACCCTTCAATACAATGAGCAGTTCTTC. It codes for CASSLMYGTLQYNEQFF.

This clonotype has only a few counts. The rearrangement links TRBV4-1 to TRBJ2-7; D ambiguous. CDR1 is MGHRA, CDR2 YSYEKL, per germline. This CDR3 has 14 residues. With 3 bases removed from V and 2 bases from J, the gap between germline ends came to 11 bases. CDR3 loop: CASSQNTGAYEQYF. CDR3 bases: TGCGCCAGCAGCCAGAACACCGGAGCCTACGAGCAGTACTTC.

This clonotype was seen only a few times. This chain joins TRBV4-2 and TRBJ2-1; 11 positions match TRBD2. This CDR3 has 17 amino acids. Looked up from germline, CDR1 is LGHNA and CDR2 is YNFKEQ. Unmatched junction bases numbered 7, after V lost 1 base and J lost 5 bases. CDR3 bases: TGTGCCAGCAGCCAAGTACTAGCGGGGGCTTTGAACAATGAGCAGTTCTTC. As protein: CASSQVLAGALNNEQFF.

This clonotype has ten or more counts. V gene TRBV29-1 combines with J gene TRBJ1-2; D call uncertain. The length of the CDR3 is 11 residues. Looked up from germline, CDR1 is SQVTM and CDR2 is ANQGSEA. V shed 4 bases and J shed 3 bases, with 6 bases lying between them. CDR3 nucleotides: TGCAGCGTTGTGGTAGACTATGGCTACACCTTC. Residues: CSVVVDYGYTF. The full variable domain, with the rest looked up from reference TRBV29-1 and TRBJ1-2, is SAVISQKPSRDICQRGTSLTIQCQVDSQVTMMFWYRQQPGQSLTLIATANQGSEATYESGFVIDKFPISRPNLTFSTLTVSNMSPEDSSIYLCSVVVDYGYTFGSGTRLTVV.

The sample holds a few counts of this clonotype. The V and J genes are TRBV6-1 and TRBJ2-3; 7 bases map to TRBD1. This CDR3 has 13 amino acids. The V gene end was trimmed by 10 bases and the J gene end by 1 base; junction bases not matched to a gene: 5. CDR1 is MNHNS, CDR2 SASEGT, per germline. The CDR3 DNA is TGTGCCACCGGGGACAGCCGCACAGATACGCAGTATTTT. This sequence encodes CATGDSRTDTQYF.

This clonotype was observed a few times. The chain has TRBV4-1 and TRBJ1-1; D ambiguous. The CDR3 runs 14 residues. V was clipped by 1 base and J by 7 bases, with 13 bases between them. CDR1 MGHRA and CDR2 YSYEKL come from the germline V gene. The CDR3 loop reads CASSQARGGREAFF. The DNA for the CDR3 is TGCGCCAGCAGCCAAGCACGCGGCGGGCGTGAAGCTTTCTTT.

This clonotype turned up a few times. This sequence joins TRBV6-5 and TRBJ2-3; possibly TRBD2 for D (5 bases). Germline CDR1 reads MNHEY; CDR2 reads SVGAGI. V was trimmed by 0 bases and J by 3 bases, leaving 7 bases between them. The CDR3 sequence is 14 residues long. The CDR3 spells CASSYSEGTDTQYF. In nucleotides, the CDR3 is TGTGCCAGCAGTTACTCAGAGGGTACAGATACGCAGTATTTT.

The chain couples TRBV3-1 to TRBJ2-5; D is ambiguous. The end of the DNA is better explained by TRBJ2-7, so the J call may be wrong. This CDR3 has 14 amino acids. The germline gives CDR1 LGHDT, CDR2 YNNKEL (reference sequence). CDR3 DNA sequence: TGTGCCAGCAGCCCCCATCAGACCTCCTACGAGCAGTACTTC. Amino acid sequence: CASSPHQTSYEQYF.

The table lists this clonotype with a few counts. The rearrangement links TRBV21-1 to TRBJ2-4. TRBV21-1 is deemed a pseudogene. The CDR3 has 14 amino acids. The chain's CDR3 is CASSKRDRRNIQYF. The CDR3 coding sequence is TGTGCCAGCAGCAAACGTGACCGAAGGAACATTCAGTACTTC.

The chain carries TRBV3-1 and TRBJ2-1; perhaps TRBD1 as D (5 bases). CDR3 length: 15 amino acids. The V end lost 0 bases, the J end lost 4 bases, and 10 bases lay between the germline ends. The germline V gene has CDR1 LGHDT and CDR2 YNNKEL (reference sequence). This CDR3 reads CASSQDLGHYNEQFF. CDR3 nucleotides: TGTGCCAGCAGCCAAGATCTTGGACATTACAATGAGCAGTTCTTC.

The V gene is TRBV20-1, the J gene TRBJ2-3; 7 nucleotides match TRBD2. This CDR3 is built from 17 residues. CDR1 and CDR2 (germline): DFQATT, SNEGSKA (reference sequence). The CDR3 reads CSAQNLFGGGYSDTQYF. Here the CDR3 DNA reads TGCAGCGCCCAGAACCTCTTTGGGGGGGGGTATTCAGATACGCAGTATTTT.

The chain couples TRBV5-1 to TRBJ2-5; D gene uncertain. Trimming shortened V by 4 bases and J by 5 bases, and 12 bases separated the two germline ends. Germline loops: CDR1 SGHRS, CDR2 YFSETQ. This CDR3 has 13 amino acids. CDR3 DNA sequence: TGCGCCAGCAGCGCGGTGGGGATTGAGACCCAGTACTTC. As protein: CASSAVGIETQYF.

CDR3 protein: CASSDGQGHGYTF. CDR3 bases: TGTGCCAGCAGTGACGGGCAGGGTCATGGCTACACCTTC. V is TRBV2 and J is TRBJ1-2, with D possibly being TRBD1 (5 bases). CDR1 is SNHLY, CDR2 FYNNEI, per germline. The CDR3 spans 13 residues. Trimming cost V 3 bases and J 6 bases, with 11 bases left between them.

The J gene is TRBJ2-5, the V gene TRBV7-8, with D unclear. Trimming removed 1 base at V and 0 bases at J, with 18 bases between. This CDR3 is built from 18 residues. Germline V lookup: CDR1 SGHVS, CDR2 FQNEAQ. The DNA for the CDR3 is TGTGCCAGCAGCTTAGGGTTTGGCAGCCTCGAGTACCAAGAGACCCAGTACTTC. Encoded protein: CASSLGFGSLEYQETQYF.

The J gene is TRBJ2-5, the V gene TRBV14; possibly TRBD2 for D (6 bases). In germline, CDR1 is SGHDN, CDR2 FVKESK. The V end lost 8 bases, the J end lost 11 bases, and 24 bases lay between the germline ends. The CDR3 spans 14 residues. CDR3 DNA: TGTGCCAGCTCCTACCTGGACCCCTCGGGGGAGCAGTACTTC. Amino acid sequence: CASSYLDPSGEQYF. Full variable domain (rest looked up from reference TRBV14 and TRBJ2-5): EAGVTQFPSHSVIEKGQTVTLRCDPISGHDNLYWYRRVMGKEIKFLLHFVKESKQDESGMPNNRFLAERTGGTYSTLKVQPAELEDSGVYFCASSYLDPSGEQYFGPGTRLLVL.

The rearrangement joins TRBV5-1 to TRBJ1-2; a weak D match, TRBD1 (5 bases). Germline loops: CDR1 SGHRS, CDR2 YFSETQ. This CDR3 has 14 residues. With 0 bases removed from V and 6 bases from J, the gap between germline ends came to 12 bases. As DNA, the CDR3 is TGCGCCAGCAGCTTGGCCGGGTGGGGCGATGGCTACACCTTC. It is translated as CASSLAGWGDGYTF.

This rearrangement joins TRBV20-1 to TRBJ1-1; D is undetermined. Germline V CDR1 and CDR2: DFQATT, SNEGSKA (reference sequence). V lost 0 bases and J lost 1, with 9 bases in between. CDR3 length equals 14 residues. The CDR3 nucleotides read TGCAGTGCTAGAGACAGGACCAAGAACACTGAAGCTTTCTTT. As protein: CSARDRTKNTEAFF.

Concerning this clonotype itself: An end of the junction differs from the germline gene, which may be a read error. V and J are TRBV9 and TRBJ2-5; D gene unclear. Germline CDR1 SGDLS, CDR2 YYNGEE. This CDR3 has 15 residues. The CDR3 DNA sequence: TGTGCCAGCAGCGTAGATTACACGTTACAAGAGGCCCAGTACTTC. Translation gives CASSVDYTLQEAQYF.

In its sample, this clonotype was seen a few times. V usage is TRBV28 and J usage is TRBJ1-2, with D uncertain. Trimming removed 4 bases from V and 5 bases from J, with 17 bases in between. This CDR3 has 15 residues. Germline V gene sequence: CDR1 MDHEN, CDR2 SYDVKM. This chain's CDR3 is CASSYHAEIPYGYTF. The CDR3 DNA reads as TGTGCCAGCAGTTACCACGCAGAGATTCCGTATGGCTACACCTTC.

The rearrangement uses TRBV14 and TRBJ2-7, with D hard to call. Germline CDR1 SGHDN, CDR2 FVKESK. The CDR3 has 13 residues. Between the trimmed V and J ends, which lost 4 bases and 6 bases, there was a span of 13 bases. The CDR3 loop is CASSPRAHFEQYF. Written as DNA, the CDR3 is TGTGCCAGCAGCCCCCGGGCACACTTCGAGCAGTACTTC.